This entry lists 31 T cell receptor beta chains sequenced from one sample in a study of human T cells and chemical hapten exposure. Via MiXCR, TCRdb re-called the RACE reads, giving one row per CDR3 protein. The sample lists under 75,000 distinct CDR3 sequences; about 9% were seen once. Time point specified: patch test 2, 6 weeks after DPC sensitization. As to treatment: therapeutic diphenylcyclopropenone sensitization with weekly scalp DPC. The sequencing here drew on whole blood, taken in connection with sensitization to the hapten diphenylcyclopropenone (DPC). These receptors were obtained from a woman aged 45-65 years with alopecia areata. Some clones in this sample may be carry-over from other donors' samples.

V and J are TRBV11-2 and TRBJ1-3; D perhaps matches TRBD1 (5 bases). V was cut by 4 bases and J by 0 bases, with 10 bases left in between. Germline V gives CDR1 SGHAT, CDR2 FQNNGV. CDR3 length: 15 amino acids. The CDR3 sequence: CASSWDGNSGNTIYF. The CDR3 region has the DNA TGTGCCAGCAGCTGGGACGGGAACTCTGGAAACACCATATATTTT. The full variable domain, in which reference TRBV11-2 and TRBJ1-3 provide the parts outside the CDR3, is EAGVAQSPRYKIIEKRQSVAFWCNPISGHATLYWYQQILGQGPKLLIQFQNNGVVDDSQLPKDRFSAERLKGVDSTLKIQPAKLEDSAVYLCASSWDGNSGNTIYFGEGSWLTVV.

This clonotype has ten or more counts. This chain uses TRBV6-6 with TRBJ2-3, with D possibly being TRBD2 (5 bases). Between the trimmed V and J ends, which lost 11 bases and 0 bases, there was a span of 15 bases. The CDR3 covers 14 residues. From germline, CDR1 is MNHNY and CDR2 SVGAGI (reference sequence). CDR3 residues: CAVNPSPSTDTQYF. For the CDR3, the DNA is TGTGCCGTGAACCCTAGCCCTAGCACAGATACGCAGTATTTT.

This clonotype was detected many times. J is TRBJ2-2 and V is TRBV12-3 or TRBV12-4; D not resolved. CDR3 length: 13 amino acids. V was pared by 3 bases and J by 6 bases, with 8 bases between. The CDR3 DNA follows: TGTGCCAGCAGTTTCCTCAACGCCGGGGAGCTGTTTTTT. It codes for CASSFLNAGELFF.

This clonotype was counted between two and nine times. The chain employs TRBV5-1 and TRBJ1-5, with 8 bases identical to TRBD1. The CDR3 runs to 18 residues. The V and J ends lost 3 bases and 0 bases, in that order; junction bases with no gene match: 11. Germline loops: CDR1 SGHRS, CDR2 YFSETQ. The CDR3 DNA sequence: TGCGCCAGCAGCTCCGACAGGGGACCTCGATATAGCAATCAGCCCCAGCATTTT. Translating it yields CASSSDRGPRYSNQPQHF.

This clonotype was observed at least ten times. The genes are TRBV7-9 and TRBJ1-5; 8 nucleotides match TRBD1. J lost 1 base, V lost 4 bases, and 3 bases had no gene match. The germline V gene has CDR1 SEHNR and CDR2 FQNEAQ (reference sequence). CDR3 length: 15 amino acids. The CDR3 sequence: CASSSTGGSNQPQHF. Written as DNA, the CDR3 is TGTGCCAGCAGCTCAACAGGGGGAAGCAATCAGCCCCAGCATTTT.

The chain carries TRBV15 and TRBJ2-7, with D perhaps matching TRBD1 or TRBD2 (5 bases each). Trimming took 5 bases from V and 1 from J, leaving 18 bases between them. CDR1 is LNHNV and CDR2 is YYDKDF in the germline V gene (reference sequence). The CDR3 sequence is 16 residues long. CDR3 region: CATSRREGTASYEQYF. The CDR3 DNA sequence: TGTGCCACCAGCCGGAGAGAAGGGACGGCTTCCTACGAGCAGTACTTC.

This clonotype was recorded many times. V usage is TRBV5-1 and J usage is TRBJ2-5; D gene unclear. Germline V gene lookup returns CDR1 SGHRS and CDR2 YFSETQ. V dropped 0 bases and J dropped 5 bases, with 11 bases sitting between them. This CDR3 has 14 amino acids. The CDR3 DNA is TGCGCCAGCAGCTTGGAGGTCATCTCGGAGACCCAGTACTTC. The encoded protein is CASSLEVISETQYF.

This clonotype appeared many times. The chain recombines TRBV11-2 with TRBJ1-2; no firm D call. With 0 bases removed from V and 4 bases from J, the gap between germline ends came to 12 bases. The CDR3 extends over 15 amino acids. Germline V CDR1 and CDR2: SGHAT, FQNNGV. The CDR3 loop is CASSLEEVFGYGYTF. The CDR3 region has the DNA TGTGCCAGCAGCTTAGAGGAGGTTTTCGGCTATGGCTACACCTTC. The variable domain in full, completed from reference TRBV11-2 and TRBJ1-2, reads EAGVAQSPRYKIIEKRQSVAFWCNPISGHATLYWYQQILGQGPKLLIQFQNNGVVDDSQLPKDRFSAERLKGVDSTLKIQPAKLEDSAVYLCASSLEEVFGYGYTFGSGTRLTVV.

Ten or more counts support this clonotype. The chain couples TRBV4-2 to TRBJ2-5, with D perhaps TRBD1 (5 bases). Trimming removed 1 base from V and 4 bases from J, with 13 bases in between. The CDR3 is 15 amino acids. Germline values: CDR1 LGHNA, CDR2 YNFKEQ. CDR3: CASSQVSDTAETQYF. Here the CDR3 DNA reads TGTGCCAGCAGCCAAGTATCGGACACCGCAGAGACCCAGTACTTC.

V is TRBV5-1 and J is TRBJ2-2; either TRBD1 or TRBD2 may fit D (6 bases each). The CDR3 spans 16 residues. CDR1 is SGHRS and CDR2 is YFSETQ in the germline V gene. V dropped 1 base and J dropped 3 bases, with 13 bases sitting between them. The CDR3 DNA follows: TGCGCCAGCAGCTTGTTCCGGGGGCGGGACACCGGGGAGCTGTTTTTT. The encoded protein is CASSLFRGRDTGELFF.

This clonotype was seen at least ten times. The CDR3 DNA reads as TGTGCCAGCAGCCAAGATAGGGCCGTCAGTGAGCAGTTCTTC. As protein: CASSQDRAVSEQFF. V and J are TRBV3-1 and TRBJ2-1; D gene unclear. V was cut by 0 bases and J by 9 bases, with 12 bases left in between. The CDR3 totals 14 residues. The germline gives CDR1 LGHDT, CDR2 YNNKEL (reference sequence).

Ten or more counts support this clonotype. The CDR3 here is CASGDSAGGSSQPQHF. Here the CDR3 DNA reads TGTGCCAGCGGAGATTCTGCAGGGGGGTCGAGTCAGCCCCAGCATTTT. The chain joins TRBV12-3 or TRBV12-4 to TRBJ1-5; 7 positions agree with TRBD1. J was trimmed by 6 bases and V by 8 bases; bases with no gene match: 16. The CDR3 contains 16 residues.

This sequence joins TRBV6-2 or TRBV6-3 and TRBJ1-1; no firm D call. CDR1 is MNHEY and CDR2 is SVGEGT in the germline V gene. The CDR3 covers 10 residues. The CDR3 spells CAAAGTEAFF. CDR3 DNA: TGTGCTGCGGCTGGCACTGAAGCTTTCTTT.

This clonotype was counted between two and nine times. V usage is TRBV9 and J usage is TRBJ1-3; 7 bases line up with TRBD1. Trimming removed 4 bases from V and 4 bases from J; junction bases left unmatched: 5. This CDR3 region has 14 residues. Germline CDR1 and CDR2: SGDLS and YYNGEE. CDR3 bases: TGTGCCAGCAGCTTCCGGGACAGCGGAAACACCATATATTTT. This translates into CASSFRDSGNTIYF.

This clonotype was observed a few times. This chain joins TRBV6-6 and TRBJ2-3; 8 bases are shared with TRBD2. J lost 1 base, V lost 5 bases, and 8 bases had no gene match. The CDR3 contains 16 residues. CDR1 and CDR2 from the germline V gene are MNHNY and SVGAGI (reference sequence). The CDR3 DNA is TGTGCCAGCAGTCAGCCGCGGGGGGCCGGCACAGATACGCAGTATTTT. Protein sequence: CASSQPRGAGTDTQYF.

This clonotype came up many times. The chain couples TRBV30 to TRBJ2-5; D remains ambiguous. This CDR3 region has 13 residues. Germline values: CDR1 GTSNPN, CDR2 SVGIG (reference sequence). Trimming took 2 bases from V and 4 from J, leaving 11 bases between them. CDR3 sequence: CAWSRRSGETQYF. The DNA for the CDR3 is TGTGCCTGGAGTAGGAGAAGTGGAGAGACCCAGTACTTC.

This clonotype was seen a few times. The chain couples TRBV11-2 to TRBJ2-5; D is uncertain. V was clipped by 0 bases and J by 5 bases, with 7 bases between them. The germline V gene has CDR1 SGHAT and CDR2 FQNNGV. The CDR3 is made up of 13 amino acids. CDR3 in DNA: TGTGCCAGCAGCTTAGAGATAACGGAGACCCAGTACTTC. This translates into CASSLEITETQYF.

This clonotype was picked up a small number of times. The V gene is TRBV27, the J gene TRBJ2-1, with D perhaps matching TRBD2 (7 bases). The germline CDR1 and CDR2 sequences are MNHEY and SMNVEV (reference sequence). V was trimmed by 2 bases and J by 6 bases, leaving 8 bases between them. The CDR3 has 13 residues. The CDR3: CASSLAGANEQFF. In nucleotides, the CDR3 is TGTGCCAGCAGTTTAGCGGGGGCCAATGAGCAGTTCTTC.

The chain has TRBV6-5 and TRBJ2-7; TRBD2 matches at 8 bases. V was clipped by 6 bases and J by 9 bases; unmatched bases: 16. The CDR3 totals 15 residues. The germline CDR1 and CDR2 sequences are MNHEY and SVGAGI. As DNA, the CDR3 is TGTGCCAGCAGCCCGGCTTTGGGACTAGTGGAGGGGCAGTACTTC. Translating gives CASSPALGLVEGQYF.

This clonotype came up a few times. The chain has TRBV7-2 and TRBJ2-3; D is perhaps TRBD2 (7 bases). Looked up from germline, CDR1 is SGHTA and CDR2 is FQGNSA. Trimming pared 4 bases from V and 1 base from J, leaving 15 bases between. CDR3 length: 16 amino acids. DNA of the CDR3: TGTGCCAGCAGCTATAGGGGGGGCTTGGGCACAGATACGCAGTATTTT. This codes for CASSYRGGLGTDTQYF.

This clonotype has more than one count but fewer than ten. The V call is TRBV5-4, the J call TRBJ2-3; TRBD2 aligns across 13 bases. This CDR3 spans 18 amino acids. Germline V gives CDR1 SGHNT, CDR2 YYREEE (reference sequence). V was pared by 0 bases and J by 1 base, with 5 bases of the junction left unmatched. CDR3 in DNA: TGTGCCAGCAGCTTGGGGACTAGCGGGAGCCTTGGCACAGATACGCAGTATTTT. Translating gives CASSLGTSGSLGTDTQYF.

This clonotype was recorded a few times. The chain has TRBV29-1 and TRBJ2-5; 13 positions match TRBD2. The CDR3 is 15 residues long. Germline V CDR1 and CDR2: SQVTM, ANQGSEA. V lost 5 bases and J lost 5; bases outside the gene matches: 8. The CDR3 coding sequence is TGCAGCGTTTTAAGACTAGCGGGAGGAAGGGAGACCCAGTACTTC. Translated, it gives CSVLRLAGGRETQYF.

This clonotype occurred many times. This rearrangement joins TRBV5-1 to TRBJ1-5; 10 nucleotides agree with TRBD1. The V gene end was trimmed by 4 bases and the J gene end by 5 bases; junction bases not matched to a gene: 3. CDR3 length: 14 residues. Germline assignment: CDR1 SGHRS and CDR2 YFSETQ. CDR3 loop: CASSPGTGDQPQHF. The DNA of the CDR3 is TGCGCCAGCAGCCCGGGGACAGGGGATCAGCCCCAGCATTTT.

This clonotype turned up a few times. As DNA, the CDR3 is TGTGCCAGCAGTTCTCTTCAGACAGGGGGCTTGGAGACCCAGTACTTC. As protein: CASSSLQTGGLETQYF. The chain has TRBV28 and TRBJ2-5; 10 bases are a match to TRBD1. CDR1 is MDHEN, CDR2 SYDVKM, per germline. The CDR3 sequence is 16 residues long. Unmatched junction bases numbered 10, after V lost 4 bases and J lost 5 bases.

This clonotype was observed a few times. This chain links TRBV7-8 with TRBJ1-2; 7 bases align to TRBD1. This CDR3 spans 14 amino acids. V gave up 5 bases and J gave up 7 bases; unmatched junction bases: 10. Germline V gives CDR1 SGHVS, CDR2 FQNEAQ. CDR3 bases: TGTGCCAGCAGCCGCTACACAGGGGACCTTGGCTACACCTTC. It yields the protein CASSRYTGDLGYTF.

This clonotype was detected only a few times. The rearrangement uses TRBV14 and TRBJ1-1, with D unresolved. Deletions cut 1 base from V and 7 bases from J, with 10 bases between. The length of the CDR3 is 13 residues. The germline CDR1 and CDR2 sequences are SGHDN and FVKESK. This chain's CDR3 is CASSQVSADEAFF. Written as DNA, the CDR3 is TGTGCCAGCAGCCAAGTTAGCGCAGATGAAGCTTTCTTT.

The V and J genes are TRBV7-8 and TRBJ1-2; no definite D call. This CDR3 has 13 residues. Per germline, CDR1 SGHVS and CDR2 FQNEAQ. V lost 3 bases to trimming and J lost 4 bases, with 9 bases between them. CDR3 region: CASSLERSYGYTF. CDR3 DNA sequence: TGTGCCAGCAGCTTGGAGCGTTCCTATGGCTACACCTTC. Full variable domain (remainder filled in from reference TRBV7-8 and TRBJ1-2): GAGVSQSPRYKVAKRGQDVALRCDPISGHVSLFWYQQALGQGPEFLTYFQNEAQLDKSGLPSDRFFAERPEGSVSTLKIQRTQQEDSAVYLCASSLERSYGYTFGSGTRLTVV.

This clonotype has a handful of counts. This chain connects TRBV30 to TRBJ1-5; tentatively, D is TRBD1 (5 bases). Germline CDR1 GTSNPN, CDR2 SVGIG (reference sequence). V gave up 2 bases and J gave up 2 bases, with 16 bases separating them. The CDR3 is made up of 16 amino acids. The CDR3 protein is CAWSLRGAYRNQPQHF. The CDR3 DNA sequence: TGTGCCTGGAGTCTCCGTGGGGCTTATCGCAATCAGCCCCAGCATTTT.

The DNA of the CDR3 is TGTGCCAGCAGCTGGGGACAGGGGAGTTCACCCCTCCACTTT. This sequence encodes CASSWGQGSSPLHF. The V call is TRBV7-9, the J call TRBJ1-6; 10 nucleotides align to TRBD1. This CDR3 spans 14 amino acids. V was pared by 4 bases and J by 9 bases, with 3 bases of the junction left unmatched. The V gene's germline CDR1 is SEHNR and CDR2 FQNEAQ (reference sequence).

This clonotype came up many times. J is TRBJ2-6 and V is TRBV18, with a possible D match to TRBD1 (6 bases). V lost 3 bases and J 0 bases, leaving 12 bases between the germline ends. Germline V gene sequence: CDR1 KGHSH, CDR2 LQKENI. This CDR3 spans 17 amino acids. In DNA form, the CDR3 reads TGTGCCAGCTCACCTCGACAGGACAACTCTGGGGCCAACGTCCTGACTTTC. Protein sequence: CASSPRQDNSGANVLTF.

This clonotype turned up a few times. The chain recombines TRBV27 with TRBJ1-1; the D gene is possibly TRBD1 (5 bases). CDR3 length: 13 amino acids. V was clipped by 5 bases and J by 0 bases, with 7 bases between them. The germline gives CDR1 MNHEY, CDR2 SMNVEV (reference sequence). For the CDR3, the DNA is TGTGCCAGCAGTATGACAGTGAACACTGAAGCTTTCTTT. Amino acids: CASSMTVNTEAFF.